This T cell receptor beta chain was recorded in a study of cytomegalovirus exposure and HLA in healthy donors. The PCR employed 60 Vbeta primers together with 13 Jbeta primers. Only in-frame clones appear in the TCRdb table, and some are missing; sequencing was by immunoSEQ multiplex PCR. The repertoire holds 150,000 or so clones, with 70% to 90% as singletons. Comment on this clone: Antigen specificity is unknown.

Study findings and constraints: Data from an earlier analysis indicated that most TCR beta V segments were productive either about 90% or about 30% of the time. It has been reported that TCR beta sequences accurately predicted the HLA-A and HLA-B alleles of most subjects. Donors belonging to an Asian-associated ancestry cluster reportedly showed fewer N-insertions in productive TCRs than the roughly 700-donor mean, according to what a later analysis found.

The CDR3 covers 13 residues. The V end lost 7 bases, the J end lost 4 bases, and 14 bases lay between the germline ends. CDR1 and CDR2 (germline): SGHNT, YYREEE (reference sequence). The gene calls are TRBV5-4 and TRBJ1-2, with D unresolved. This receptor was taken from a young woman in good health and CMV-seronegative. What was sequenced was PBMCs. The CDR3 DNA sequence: TGTGCCAGCGGTTGCCAGGACTGCTATGGCTACACCTTC. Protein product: CASGCQDCYGYTF. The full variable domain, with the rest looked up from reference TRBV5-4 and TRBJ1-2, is ETGVTQSPTHLIKTRGQQVTLRCSSQSGHNTVSWYQQALGQGPQFIFQYYREEENGRGNFPPRFSGLQFPNYSSELNVNALELDDSALYLCASGCQDCYGYTFGSGTRLTVV.